This T cell receptor (beta chain) was recovered during a study of identical twins. Study-wide results and caveats: Out-of-frame alpha sequences common to twins were enriched for low generation probability.

TCRdb re-analysed the 5' RACE reads in MiXCR, keeping a single row per CDR3 protein. This repertoire shows some 500,000 distinct CDR3 sequences, around 9.6% found once; its top ten account for 2.5% to 3.5%. This clonotype was counted a few times. The target antigen is unknown. Unmatched junction bases numbered 14, after V lost 2 bases and J lost 7 bases. Germline V gene sequence: CDR1 SGHRS, CDR2 YFSETQ. The CDR3 has 17 residues. These same records also appear under a second study, on yellow fever vaccine responses in identical twins.

The sequenced sample was PBMCs. The origin of this receptor is a woman between 18 and 29 years old in good health. This chain uses TRBV5-1 with TRBJ2-1; 8 bases map to TRBD2. The DNA of the CDR3 is TGCGCCAGCAGCTTTGGTTTAACCGGGGGGGCTTGGAATGAGCAGTTCTTC. Translating it yields CASSFGLTGGAWNEQFF.